This entry features one T cell receptor (beta chain) sequence. Its antigen is not known. In germline, CDR1 is KGHSH, CDR2 LQKENI. The CDR3 covers 14 residues. Trimming left V 1 base short and J 5 bases short, with 11 bases between. This entry comes from a study of cytomegalovirus exposure and HLA in healthy donors. Study as a whole: Of fewer than 450 genotyped donors, around 76% clustered with self-reported Caucasian donors.

A multiplex PCR was run with 60 Vbeta primers and 13 Jbeta primers. Clones were read by immunoSEQ multiplex PCR, and TCRdb kept only the in-frame ones, dropping some. The sample includes under 200,000 clones, approximately 81% seen only once; the top ten take 2% to 3%. Regarding the study as a whole: Likely technical artifact: a cluster of highly shared sequence variants. Cytomegalovirus-associated TCR beta chains were listed, numbering 150 to 200. Later analysis demonstrated an association between a missense DCLRE1C variant and TCR beta V- and J-gene trimming.

The sequencing input was PBMCs. The chain links TRBV18 to TRBJ1-1; no definite D call. The receptor was isolated from a female donor in good health and CMV-seronegative. CDR3 loop: CASSPQTGRTEAFF. The CDR3 DNA follows: TGTGCCAGCTCACCACAGACGGGGAGGACTGAAGCTTTCTTT.